A selection of T cell receptor beta chains follows, all from one sample in a study of Ad26.COV2.S vaccination and SARS-CoV-2 variants. The assay was immunoSEQ multiplex PCR, and TCRdb's table has in-frame clones only and misses some. This sample has around 320,000 clones, with around 84% found just once. The starting material was peripheral blood, obtained in a trial of Ad26.COV2.S vaccine versus placebo. These receptor sequences come from a person between 18 and 59 years old who received the Ad26.COV2.S COVID-19 vaccine or a placebo. CDR3s include the opening cysteine and the closing phenylalanine or tryptophan. D genes are given only for firm matches. The size entry is marked missing in some rows and otherwise reads once, few, many or a size class.

J gene,D gene,clone size,V gene,CDR3 protein,CDR3 DNA
TRBJ1-5,TRBD1,-,TRBV19,CASSSNDRVAQPQHF,TGTGCCAGTAGTTCCAACGACAGGGTCGCTCAGCCCCAGCATTTT
TRBJ2-1,-,once,TRBV3-1/TRBV3-2,CATQIWGRYNEQFF,TGTGCCACCCAAATCTGGGGCCGGTACAATGAGCAGTTCTTC
TRBJ2-2,-,-,TRBV12-5,CASGLGKTDTAWGAGELFF,TGTGCTAGTGGTTTGGGGAAAACCGACACCGCTTGGGGTGCCGGGGAGCTGTTTTTT
TRBJ2-2,TRBD1,-,TRBV12-5,CASGTGQGNTGELFF,TGTGCTAGTGGTACCGGACAGGGTAACACCGGGGAGCTGTTTTTT
TRBJ2-3,-,-,TRBV7-6,CASSPSAGYSTDTQYF,TGTGCCAGCAGCCCCTCGGCAGGGTATAGCACAGATACGCAGTATTTT
TRBJ2-2,-,-,TRBV7-2,CASSYLSRDRVGGELFF,TGTGCCAGCAGCTATCTGTCCCGGGACCGGGTAGGCGGGGAGCTGTTTTTT
TRBJ1-1,-,-,TRBV5-1,CASSRGAGAPNTEAFF,TGCGCCAGCAGCCGGGGAGCAGGGGCTCCGAACACTGAAGCTTTCTTT
TRBJ2-2,-,-,TRBV9,CASSVVSNSGELFF,TGTGCCAGCAGCGTAGTTTCCAATTCCGGGGAGCTGTTTTTT
TRBJ1-1,-,-,TRBV4-1,CASSQDIRQNTEAFF,TGCGCCAGCAGCCAAGATATAAGGCAGAACACTGAAGCTTTCTTT
TRBJ1-1,TRBD1,once,TRBV7-2,CASSSDRVYEAFF,TGTGCCAGCAGCTCGGACAGGGTGTACGAAGCTTTCTTT
TRBJ2-3,TRBD2,-,TRBV6-2/TRBV6-3,CASSSTRTSGGQDTQYF,TGTGCCAGCAGTTCCACACGGACTAGCGGGGGTCAGGATACGCAGTATTTT